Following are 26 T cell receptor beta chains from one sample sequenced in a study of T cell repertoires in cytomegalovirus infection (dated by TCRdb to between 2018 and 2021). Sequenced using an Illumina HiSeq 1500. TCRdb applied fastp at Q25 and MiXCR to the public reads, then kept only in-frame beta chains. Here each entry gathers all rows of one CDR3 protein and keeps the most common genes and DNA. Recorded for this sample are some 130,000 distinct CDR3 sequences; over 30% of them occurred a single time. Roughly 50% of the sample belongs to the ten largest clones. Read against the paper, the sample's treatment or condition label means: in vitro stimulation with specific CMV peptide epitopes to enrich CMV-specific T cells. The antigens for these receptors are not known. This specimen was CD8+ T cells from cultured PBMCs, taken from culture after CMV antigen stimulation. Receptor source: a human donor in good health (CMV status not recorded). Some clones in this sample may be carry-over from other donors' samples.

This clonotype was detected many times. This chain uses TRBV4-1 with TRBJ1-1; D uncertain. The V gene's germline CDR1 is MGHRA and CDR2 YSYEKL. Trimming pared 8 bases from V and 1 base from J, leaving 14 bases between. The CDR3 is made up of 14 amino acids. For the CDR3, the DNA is TGCGCCAGCGAGGCCGGACGGTCGAACACTGAAGCTTTCTTT. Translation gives CASEAGRSNTEAFF.

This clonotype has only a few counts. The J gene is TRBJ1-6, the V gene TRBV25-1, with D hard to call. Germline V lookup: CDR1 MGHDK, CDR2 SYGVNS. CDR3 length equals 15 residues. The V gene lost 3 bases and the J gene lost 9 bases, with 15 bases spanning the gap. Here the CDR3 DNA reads TGTGCCAGCAGTGATCGGGCGGGGTTCGGTTCACCCCTCCACTTT. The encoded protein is CASSDRAGFGSPLHF.

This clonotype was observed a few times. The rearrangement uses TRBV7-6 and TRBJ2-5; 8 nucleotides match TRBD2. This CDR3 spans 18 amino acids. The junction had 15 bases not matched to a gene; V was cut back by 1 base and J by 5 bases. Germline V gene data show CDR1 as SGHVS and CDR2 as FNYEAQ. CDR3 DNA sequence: TGTGCCAGCAGCTTAGAGGGAGTAGCGGGGACAAATATGGAGACCCAGTACTTC. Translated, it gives CASSLEGVAGTNMETQYF. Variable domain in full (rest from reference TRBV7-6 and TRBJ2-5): GAGVSQSPRYKVTKRGQDVALRCDPISGHVSLYWYRQALGQGPEFLTYFNYEAQQDKSGLPNDRFSAERPEGSISTLTIQRTEQRDSAMYRCASSLEGVAGTNMETQYFGPGTRLLVL.

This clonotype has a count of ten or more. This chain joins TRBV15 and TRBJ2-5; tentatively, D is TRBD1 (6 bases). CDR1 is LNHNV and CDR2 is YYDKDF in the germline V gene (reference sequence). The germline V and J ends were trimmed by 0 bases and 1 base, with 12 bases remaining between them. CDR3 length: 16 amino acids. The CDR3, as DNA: TGTGCCACCAGCAGAGAATTAGGGGGACCCCAAGAGACCCAGTACTTC. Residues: CATSRELGGPQETQYF.

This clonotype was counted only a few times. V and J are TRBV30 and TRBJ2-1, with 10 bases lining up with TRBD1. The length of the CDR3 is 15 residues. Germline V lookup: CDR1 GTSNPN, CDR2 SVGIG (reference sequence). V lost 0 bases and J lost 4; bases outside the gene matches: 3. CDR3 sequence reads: CAWSVGTGVYNEQFF. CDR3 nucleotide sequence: TGTGCCTGGAGTGTAGGGACAGGGGTTTACAATGAGCAGTTCTTC.

Written as DNA, the CDR3 is TGTGCCAGCAGTCCCTGGCGGGGGGAGAACACCGGGGAGCTGTTTTTT. Translation: CASSPWRGENTGELFF. This chain connects TRBV28 to TRBJ2-2; 8 bases align to TRBD2. The CDR3 has 16 residues. Trimming removed 5 bases from V and 1 base from J; junction bases left unmatched: 6. Germline lookup yields CDR1 MDHEN and CDR2 SYDVKM.

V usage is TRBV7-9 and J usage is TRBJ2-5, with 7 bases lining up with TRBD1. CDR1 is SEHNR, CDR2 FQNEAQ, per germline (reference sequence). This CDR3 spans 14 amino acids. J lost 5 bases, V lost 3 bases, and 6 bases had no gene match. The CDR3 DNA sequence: TGTGCCAGCAGCTTTCGTGACAGGGTTGAGACCCAGTACTTC. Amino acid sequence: CASSFRDRVETQYF. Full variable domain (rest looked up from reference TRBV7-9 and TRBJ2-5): DTGVSQNPRHKITKRGQNVTFRCDPISEHNRLYWYRQTLGQGPEFLTYFQNEAQLEKSRLLSDRFSAERPKGSFSTLEIQRTEQGDSAMYLCASSFRDRVETQYFGPGTRLLVL.

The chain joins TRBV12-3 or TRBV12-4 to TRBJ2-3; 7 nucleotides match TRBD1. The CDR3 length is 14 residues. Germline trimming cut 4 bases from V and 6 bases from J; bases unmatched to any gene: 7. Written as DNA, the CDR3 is TGTGCCAGCAGTTCCCTCGACAGGGTGGATACGCAGTATTTT. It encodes CASSSLDRVDTQYF.

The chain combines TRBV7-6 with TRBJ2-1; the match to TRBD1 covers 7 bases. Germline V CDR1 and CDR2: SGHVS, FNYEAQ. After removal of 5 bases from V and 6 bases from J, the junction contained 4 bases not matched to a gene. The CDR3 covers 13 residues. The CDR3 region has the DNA TGTGCCAGCAGCGACGGGACAGTCAATGAGCAGTTCTTC. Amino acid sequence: CASSDGTVNEQFF. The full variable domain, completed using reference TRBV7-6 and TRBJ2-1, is GAGVSQSPRYKVTKRGQDVALRCDPISGHVSLYWYRQALGQGPEFLTYFNYEAQQDKSGLPNDRFSAERPEGSISTLTIQRTEQRDSAMYRCASSDGTVNEQFFGPGTRLTVL.

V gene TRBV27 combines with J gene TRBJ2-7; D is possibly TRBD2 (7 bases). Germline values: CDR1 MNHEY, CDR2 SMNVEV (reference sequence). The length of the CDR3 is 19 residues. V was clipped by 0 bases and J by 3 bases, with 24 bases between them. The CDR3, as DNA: TGTGCCAGCAGTTTATCGGCGGGACACTGGGGGGGGGCGTACTACGAGCAGTACTTC. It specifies CASSLSAGHWGGAYYEQYF.

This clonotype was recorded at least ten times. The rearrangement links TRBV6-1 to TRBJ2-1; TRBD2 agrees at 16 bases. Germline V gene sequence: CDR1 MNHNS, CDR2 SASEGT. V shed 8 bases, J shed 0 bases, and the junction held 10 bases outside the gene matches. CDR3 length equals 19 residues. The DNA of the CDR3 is TGTGCCAGCGGAAAGGGACTAGCGGGGGGGCTGAGCTCCTACAATGAGCAGTTCTTC. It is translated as CASGKGLAGGLSSYNEQFF.

CDR3 loop: CASSLHNLDYGYTF. Written as DNA, the CDR3 is TGTGCCAGCAGCCTACATAATTTGGACTATGGCTACACCTTC. The V gene is TRBV7-2, the J gene TRBJ1-2; no firm D call. V lost 5 bases and J lost 3, with 13 bases in between. CDR1 and CDR2 (germline): SGHTA, FQGNSA. The CDR3 length is 14 residues.

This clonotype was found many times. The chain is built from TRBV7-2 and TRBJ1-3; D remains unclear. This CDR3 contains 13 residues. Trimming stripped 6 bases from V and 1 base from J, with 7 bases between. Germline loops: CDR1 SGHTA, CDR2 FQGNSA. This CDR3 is CASRTGSGNTIYF. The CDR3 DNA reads TGTGCCAGCAGGACGGGTTCTGGAAACACCATATATTTT.

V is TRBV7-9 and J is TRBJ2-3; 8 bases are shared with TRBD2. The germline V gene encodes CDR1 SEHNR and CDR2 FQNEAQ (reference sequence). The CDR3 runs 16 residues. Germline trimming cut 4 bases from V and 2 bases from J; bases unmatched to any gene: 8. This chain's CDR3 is CASSSSGGQTTDTQYF. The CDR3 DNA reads TGTGCCAGCAGCTCCAGCGGGGGCCAAACCACAGATACGCAGTATTTT.

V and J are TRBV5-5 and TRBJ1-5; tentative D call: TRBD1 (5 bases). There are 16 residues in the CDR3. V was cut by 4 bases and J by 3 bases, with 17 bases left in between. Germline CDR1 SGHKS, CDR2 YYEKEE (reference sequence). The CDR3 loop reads CASSPEGQGFNQPQHF. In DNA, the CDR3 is TGTGCCAGCAGCCCCGAAGGGCAGGGATTCAATCAGCCCCAGCATTTT.

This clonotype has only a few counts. In DNA form, the CDR3 reads TGTGCCAGCAGTTACTACAACACAGATACGCAGTATTTT. Translation: CASSYYNTDTQYF. This chain joins TRBV6-5 and TRBJ2-3; no definite D call. The CDR3 runs 13 residues. V was trimmed by 1 base and J by 2 bases, leaving 4 bases between them. Germline CDR1 MNHEY, CDR2 SVGAGI.

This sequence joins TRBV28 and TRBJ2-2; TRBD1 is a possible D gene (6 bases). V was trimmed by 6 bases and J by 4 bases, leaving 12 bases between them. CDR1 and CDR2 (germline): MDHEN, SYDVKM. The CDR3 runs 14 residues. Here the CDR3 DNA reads TGTGCCAGCAGGCCGACAGGACCCACCGGGGAGCTGTTTTTT. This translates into CASRPTGPTGELFF. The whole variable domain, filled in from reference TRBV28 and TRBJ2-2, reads DVKVTQSSRYLVKRTGEKVFLECVQDMDHENMFWYRQDPGLGLRLIYFSYDVKMKEKGDIPEGYSVSREKKERFSLILESASTNQTSMYLCASRPTGPTGELFFGEGSRLTVL.

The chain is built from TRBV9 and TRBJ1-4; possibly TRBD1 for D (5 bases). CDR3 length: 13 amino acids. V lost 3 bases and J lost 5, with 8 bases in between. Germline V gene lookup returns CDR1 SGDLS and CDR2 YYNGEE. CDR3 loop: CASSERDNEKLFF. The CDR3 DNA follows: TGTGCCAGCAGCGAACGGGACAATGAAAAACTGTTTTTT.

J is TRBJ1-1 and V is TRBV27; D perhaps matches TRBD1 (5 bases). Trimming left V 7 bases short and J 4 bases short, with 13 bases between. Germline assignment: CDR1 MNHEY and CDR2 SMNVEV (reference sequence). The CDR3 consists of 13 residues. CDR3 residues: CASTSGGFTEAFF. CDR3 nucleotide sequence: TGTGCCAGCACCTCGGGGGGTTTCACTGAAGCTTTCTTT.

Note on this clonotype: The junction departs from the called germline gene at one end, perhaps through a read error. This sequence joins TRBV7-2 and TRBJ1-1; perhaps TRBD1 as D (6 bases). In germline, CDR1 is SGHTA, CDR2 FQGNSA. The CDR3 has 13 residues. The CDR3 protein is CASSLEGHTEASF. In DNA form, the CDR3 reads TGTGCCAGCAGCTTAGAGGGACACACTGAAGCTTCCTTT.

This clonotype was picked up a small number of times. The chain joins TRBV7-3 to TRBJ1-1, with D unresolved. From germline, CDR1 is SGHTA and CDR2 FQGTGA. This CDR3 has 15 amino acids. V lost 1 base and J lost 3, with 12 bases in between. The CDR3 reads CASSLMSGEHTEAFF. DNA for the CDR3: TGTGCCAGCAGCTTAATGTCTGGGGAGCACACTGAAGCTTTCTTT.

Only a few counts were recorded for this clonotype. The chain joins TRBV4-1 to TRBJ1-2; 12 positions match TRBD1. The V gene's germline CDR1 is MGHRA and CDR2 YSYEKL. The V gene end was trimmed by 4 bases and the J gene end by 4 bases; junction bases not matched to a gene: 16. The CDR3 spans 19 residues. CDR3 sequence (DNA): TGCGCCAGCAGCCCGGCGGGCGGGACAGGGGGCGAGCGGGCCTATGGCTACACCTTC. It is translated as CASSPAGGTGGERAYGYTF.

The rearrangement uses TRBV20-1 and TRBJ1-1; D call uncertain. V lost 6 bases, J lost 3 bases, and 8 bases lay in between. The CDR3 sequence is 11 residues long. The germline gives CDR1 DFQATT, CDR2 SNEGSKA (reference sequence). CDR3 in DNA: TGCAGTGCCTCGGACTACACTGAAGCTTTCTTT. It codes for CSASDYTEAFF.

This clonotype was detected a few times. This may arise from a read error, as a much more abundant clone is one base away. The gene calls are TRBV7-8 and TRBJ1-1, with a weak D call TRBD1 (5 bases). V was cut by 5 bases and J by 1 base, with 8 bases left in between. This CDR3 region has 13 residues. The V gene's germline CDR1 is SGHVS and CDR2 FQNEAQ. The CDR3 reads CASSTGTNTEAFF. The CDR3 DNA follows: TGTGCCAGCAGCACGGGGACGAACACTGAAGCTTTCTTT. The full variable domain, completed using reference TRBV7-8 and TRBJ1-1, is GAGVSQSPRYKVAKRGQDVALRCDPISGHVSLFWYQQALGQGPEFLTYFQNEAQLDKSGLPSDRFFAERPEGSVSTLKIQRTQQEDSAVYLCASSTGTNTEAFFGQGTRLTVV.

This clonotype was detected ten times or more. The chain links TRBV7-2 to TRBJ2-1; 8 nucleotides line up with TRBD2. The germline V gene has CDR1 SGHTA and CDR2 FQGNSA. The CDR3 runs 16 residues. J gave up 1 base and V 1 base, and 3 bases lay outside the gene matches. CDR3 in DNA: TGTGCCAGCAGCTTAGGGAGCGGGGGATCCTACAATGAGCAGTTCTTC. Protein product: CASSLGSGGSYNEQFF.

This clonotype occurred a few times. CDR3 sequence reads: CASSLKGLGFFSGNTIYF. CDR3 nucleotides: TGTGCCAGCAGCCTGAAGGGGCTGGGATTCTTCTCTGGAAACACCATATATTTT. This chain joins TRBV7-6 and TRBJ1-3; TRBD1 is a possible D gene (5 bases). The CDR3 extends over 18 amino acids. The V end was cut by 5 bases, the J end by 0 bases, with 20 bases between. The V gene's germline CDR1 is SGHVS and CDR2 FNYEAQ.